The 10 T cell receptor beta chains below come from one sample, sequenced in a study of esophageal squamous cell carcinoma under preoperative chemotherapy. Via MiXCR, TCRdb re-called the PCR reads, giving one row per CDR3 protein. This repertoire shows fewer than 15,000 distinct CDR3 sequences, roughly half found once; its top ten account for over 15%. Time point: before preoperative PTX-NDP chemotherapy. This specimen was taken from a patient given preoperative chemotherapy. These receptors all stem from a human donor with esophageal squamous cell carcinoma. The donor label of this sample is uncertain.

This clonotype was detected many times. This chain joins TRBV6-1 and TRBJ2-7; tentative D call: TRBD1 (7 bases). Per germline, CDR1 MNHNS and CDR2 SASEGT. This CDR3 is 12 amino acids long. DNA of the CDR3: TGTGCCAGCAGTGACCCCGACAGGGACTTATGGGTC. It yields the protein CASSDPDRDLWV.

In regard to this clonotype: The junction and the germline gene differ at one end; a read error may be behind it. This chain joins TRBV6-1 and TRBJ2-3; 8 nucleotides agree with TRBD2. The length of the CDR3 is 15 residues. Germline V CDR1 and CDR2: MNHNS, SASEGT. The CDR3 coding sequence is TGTGCCAGCAGCCCGGGGGGGGGTGGCACAGAGACGCAGTACTTT. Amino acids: CASSPGGGGTETQYF.

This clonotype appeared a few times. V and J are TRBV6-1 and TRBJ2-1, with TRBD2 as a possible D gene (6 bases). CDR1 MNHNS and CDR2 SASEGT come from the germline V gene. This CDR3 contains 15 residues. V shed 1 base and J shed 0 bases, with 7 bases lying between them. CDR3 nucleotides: TGTGCCAGCAGTGAAGAAGCGGGCTCCTACAATGAGCAGTTCTTC. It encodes CASSEEAGSYNEQFF.

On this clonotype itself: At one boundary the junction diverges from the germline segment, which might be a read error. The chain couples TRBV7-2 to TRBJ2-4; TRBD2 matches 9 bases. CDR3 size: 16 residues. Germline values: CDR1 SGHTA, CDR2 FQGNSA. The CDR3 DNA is TGTGCCAGCGGGGGGCGGGGGGGGCTAGCCCAAAACATCCAGTACTTC. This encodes CASGGRGGLAQNIQYF.

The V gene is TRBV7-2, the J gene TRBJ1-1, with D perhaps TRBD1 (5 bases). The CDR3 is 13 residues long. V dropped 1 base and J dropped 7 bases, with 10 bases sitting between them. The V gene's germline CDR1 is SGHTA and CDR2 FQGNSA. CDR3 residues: CASSLGGGDEAFF. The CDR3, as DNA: TGTGCCAGCAGCTTAGGGGGCGGGGATGAAGCTTTCTTT.

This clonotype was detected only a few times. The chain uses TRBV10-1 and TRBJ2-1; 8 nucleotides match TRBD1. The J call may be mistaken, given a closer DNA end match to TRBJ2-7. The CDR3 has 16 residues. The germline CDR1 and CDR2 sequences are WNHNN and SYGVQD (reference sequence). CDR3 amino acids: CAILLRGRMYAYEQYF. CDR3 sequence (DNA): TGCGCCATTTTACTCAGGGGGCGCATGTATGCCTACGAGCAGTACTTC.

CDR3 sequence reads: CASRRTAIAKNIQYF. CDR3 nucleotides: TGTGCCAGCCGCAGGACAGCCATAGCCAAAAACATTCAGTACTTC. The chain has TRBV6-1 and TRBJ2-4, with D perhaps TRBD1 (6 bases). V dropped 8 bases and J dropped 0 bases, with 14 bases sitting between them. CDR3 length equals 15 residues. The germline V gene has CDR1 MNHNS and CDR2 SASEGT.

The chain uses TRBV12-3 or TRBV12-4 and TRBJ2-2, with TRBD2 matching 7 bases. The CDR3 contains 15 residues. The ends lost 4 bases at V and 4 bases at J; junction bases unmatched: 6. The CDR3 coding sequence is TGTGCCAGCAGTTCGGCCTGGGAGGGCACCGGGGAGCTGTTTTTT. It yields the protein CASSSAWEGTGELFF.

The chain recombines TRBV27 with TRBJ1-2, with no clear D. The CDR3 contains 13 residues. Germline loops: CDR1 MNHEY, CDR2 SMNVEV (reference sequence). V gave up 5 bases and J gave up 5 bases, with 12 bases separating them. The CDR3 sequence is CASSPQSEYGYTF. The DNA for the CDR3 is TGTGCCAGCAGTCCTCAAAGTGAATATGGCTACACCTTC.

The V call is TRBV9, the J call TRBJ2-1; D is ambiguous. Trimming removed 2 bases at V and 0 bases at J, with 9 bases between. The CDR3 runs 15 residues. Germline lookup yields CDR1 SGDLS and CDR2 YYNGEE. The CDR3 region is CASSVVGTSYNEQFF. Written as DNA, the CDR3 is TGTGCCAGCAGCGTGGTGGGAACCTCCTACAATGAGCAGTTCTTC.